Listed below are T cell receptor beta chains from one sample, sequenced in a study of T cell responses to AZD1222 COVID-19 vaccine. Clones were sequenced by immunoSEQ multiplex PCR, and TCRdb holds only the in-frame ones, with some missing. The table includes 65,000 to 70,000 clones, about 80% detected once. Source: peripheral blood, taken on day 0 of AZD1222 vaccination. The source is an adult in good health. CDR3s include the opening cysteine and the closing phenylalanine or tryptophan. A D gene is named only where the DNA matches it firmly. Rows give clone size only sometimes, using once, few, many, or a class for an expanded clone.

CDR3aa: CASSERGRLQHF; CDR3nt: TGTGCCAGCAGTGAAAGAGGGCGCCTCCAGCATTTT; v_gene: TRBV6-1; j_gene: TRBJ1-5; d_gene: NA; abundance: NA
CDR3aa: CASSQEGGYTF; CDR3nt: TGTGCCAGCAGCCAAGAAGGGGGCTACACCTTC; v_gene: TRBV3-1/TRBV3-2; j_gene: TRBJ1-2; d_gene: NA; abundance: NA
CDR3aa: CASSFTGDTEAFF; CDR3nt: TGTGCCAGCAGCTTTACAGGGGACACTGAAGCTTTCTTT; v_gene: TRBV11-3; j_gene: TRBJ1-1; d_gene: TRBD1; abundance: NA
CDR3aa: CASSLDQWDEQFF; CDR3nt: TGTGCCAGCAGCTTAGATCAATGGGATGAGCAGTTCTTC; v_gene: TRBV11-2; j_gene: TRBJ2-1; d_gene: NA; abundance: NA
CDR3aa: CASSSHPGETEAFF; CDR3nt: TGTGCCAGCAGCTCTCACCCGGGGGAAACTGAAGCTTTCTTT; v_gene: TRBV7-9; j_gene: TRBJ1-1; d_gene: NA; abundance: NA
CDR3aa: CASIQRTRNSPLHF; CDR3nt: TGTGCCAGCATCCAACGCACAAGAAATTCACCCCTCCACTTT; v_gene: TRBV6-5; j_gene: TRBJ1-6; d_gene: NA; abundance: NA
CDR3aa: CAWSPGNTIYF; CDR3nt: TGTGCCTGGAGTCCAGGAAACACCATATATTTT; v_gene: TRBV30; j_gene: TRBJ1-3; d_gene: NA; abundance: once
CDR3aa: CASTDNYGYTF; CDR3nt: TGCGCCAGCACAGACAACTATGGCTACACCTTC; v_gene: TRBV5-1; j_gene: TRBJ1-2; d_gene: NA; abundance: once
CDR3aa: CASRQYDREPADTQYF; CDR3nt: TGTGCCAGCCGACAATACGACAGGGAGCCCGCAGATACGCAGTATTTT; v_gene: TRBV27; j_gene: TRBJ2-3; d_gene: TRBD1; abundance: NA
CDR3aa: CASSYSDRAFGNTIYF; CDR3nt: TGTGCCAGCAGTTACTCGGACAGGGCGTTTGGAAACACCATATATTTT; v_gene: TRBV6-5; j_gene: TRBJ1-3; d_gene: TRBD1; abundance: NA
CDR3aa: CASSNREVKNIQYF; CDR3nt: TGTGCCAGCAGTAACCGGGAGGTCAAAAACATTCAGTACTTC; v_gene: TRBV6-5; j_gene: TRBJ2-4; d_gene: TRBD2; abundance: NA
CDR3aa: CASSQKDRIYVATNEKLFF; CDR3nt: TGCGCCAGCAGTCAAAAGGACAGAATATACGTCGCAACTAATGAAAAACTGTTTTTT; v_gene: TRBV23-1; j_gene: TRBJ1-4; d_gene: NA; abundance: once
CDR3aa: CASSLFRQGGTEAFF; CDR3nt: TGTGCCAGCAGCTTATTTCGTCAGGGAGGGACTGAAGCTTTCTTT; v_gene: TRBV7-9; j_gene: TRBJ1-1; d_gene: NA; abundance: NA
CDR3aa: CATSRSEGGYTF; CDR3nt: TGTGCCACCTCCAGGTCCGAGGGTGGCTACACCTTC; v_gene: TRBV15; j_gene: TRBJ1-2; d_gene: NA; abundance: few
CDR3aa: CASGLGGTGSEAFF; CDR3nt: TGTGCTAGTGGTTTAGGTGGGACAGGATCGGAAGCTTTCTTT; v_gene: TRBV12-5; j_gene: TRBJ1-1; d_gene: TRBD1; abundance: NA
CDR3aa: CASSDPGQSWDTF; CDR3nt: TGTGCCAGCAGTGATCCGGGACAATCATGGGACACCTTC; v_gene: TRBV28; j_gene: TRBJ1-2; d_gene: NA; abundance: few
CDR3aa: CASSSRQTGANVLTF; CDR3nt: TGTGCCAGCAGCTCCAGACAGACTGGGGCCAACGTCCTGACTTTC; v_gene: TRBV7-9; j_gene: TRBJ2-6; d_gene: NA; abundance: NA
CDR3aa: CASSANVAPNTGELFF; CDR3nt: TGTGCCAGCAGCGCGAATGTGGCCCCAAACACCGGGGAGCTGTTTTTT; v_gene: TRBV28; j_gene: TRBJ2-2; d_gene: NA; abundance: NA
CDR3aa: CASSEIGNQPQHF; CDR3nt: TGCGCCAGCAGTGAAATCGGCAATCAGCCCCAGCATTTT; v_gene: TRBV10-1; j_gene: TRBJ1-5; d_gene: NA; abundance: once
CDR3aa: CASSLRRGPTDTQYF; CDR3nt: TGTGCTAGCAGCTTACGGCGGGGGCCCACAGATACGCAGTATTTT; v_gene: TRBV7-7; j_gene: TRBJ2-3; d_gene: NA; abundance: NA
CDR3aa: CASSSRWADTFNYGYTF; CDR3nt: TGTGCCAGCAGCTCGCGGTGGGCAGATACTTTTAACTATGGCTACACCTTC; v_gene: TRBV5-5; j_gene: TRBJ1-2; d_gene: NA; abundance: NA
CDR3aa: CASSLMAQPQHF; CDR3nt: TGTGCCAGCAGTTTAATGGCTCAGCCCCAGCATTTT; v_gene: TRBV12-3/TRBV12-4; j_gene: TRBJ1-5; d_gene: NA; abundance: NA
CDR3aa: CASSQRLNQPNNYGYTF; CDR3nt: TGCGCCAGCAGCCAAAGACTGAATCAACCCAATAACTATGGCTACACCTTC; v_gene: TRBV4-3; j_gene: TRBJ1-2; d_gene: NA; abundance: NA
CDR3aa: CATRTGLSPLHF; CDR3nt: TGTGCCACGCGGACAGGTTTGTCACCCCTCCACTTT; v_gene: TRBV5-3; j_gene: TRBJ1-6; d_gene: TRBD1; abundance: NA
CDR3aa: CASRPPVQGGETQYF; CDR3nt: TGTGCCAGCAGACCCCCGGTCCAGGGTGGAGAGACCCAGTACTTC; v_gene: TRBV28; j_gene: TRBJ2-5; d_gene: NA; abundance: NA
CDR3aa: CASSPGPFNEKLFF; CDR3nt: TGCGCCAGCAGCCCGGGGCCCTTTAATGAAAAACTGTTTTTT; v_gene: TRBV4-1; j_gene: TRBJ1-4; d_gene: NA; abundance: NA
CDR3aa: CASRESGGSNQPQHF; CDR3nt: TGTGCCAGCAGGGAGTCAGGCGGTAGCAATCAGCCCCAGCATTTT; v_gene: TRBV2; j_gene: TRBJ1-5; d_gene: NA; abundance: NA
CDR3aa: CASSPSSGGSSYEQYF; CDR3nt: TGTGCCAGCAGCCCCTCAAGCGGGGGAAGCTCCTACGAGCAGTACTTC; v_gene: TRBV3-1/TRBV3-2; j_gene: TRBJ2-7; d_gene: TRBD2; abundance: NA
CDR3aa: CASSRSWNSNQPQHF; CDR3nt: TGTGCCAGCAGCCGCTCTTGGAATAGCAATCAGCCCCAGCATTTT; v_gene: TRBV5-8; j_gene: TRBJ1-5; d_gene: NA; abundance: NA
CDR3aa: CASSRAGGTEAFF; CDR3nt: TGTGCCAGCTCACGAGCGGGAGGCACTGAAGCTTTCTTT; v_gene: TRBV18; j_gene: TRBJ1-1; d_gene: NA; abundance: NA
CDR3aa: CASLGQRGNQPQHF; CDR3nt: TGTGCCAGCCTTGGCCAGAGGGGCAATCAGCCCCAGCATTTT; v_gene: TRBV19; j_gene: TRBJ1-5; d_gene: NA; abundance: NA
CDR3aa: CASGLPTKDSLNTEAFF; CDR3nt: TGTGCTAGTGGTTTGCCCACCAAGGACAGTTTGAACACTGAAGCTTTCTTT; v_gene: TRBV12-5; j_gene: TRBJ1-1; d_gene: NA; abundance: NA
CDR3aa: CASSQTSGVQETQYF; CDR3nt: TGTGCCAGCAGCCAAACTAGCGGGGTCCAAGAGACCCAGTACTTC; v_gene: TRBV13; j_gene: TRBJ2-5; d_gene: TRBD2; abundance: NA
CDR3aa: CASSLAKTGGNEKLFF; CDR3nt: TGCGCCAGCAGCTTGGCCAAGACAGGGGGTAATGAAAAACTGTTTTTT; v_gene: TRBV5-1; j_gene: TRBJ1-4; d_gene: TRBD1; abundance: NA
CDR3aa: CASSPSFHEQYF; CDR3nt: TGTGCCAGCAGCCCGTCGTTCCACGAGCAGTACTTC; v_gene: TRBV7-6; j_gene: TRBJ2-7; d_gene: NA; abundance: NA
CDR3aa: CASSYSRGVSGNTIYF; CDR3nt: TGTGCCAGCAGTTACTCCCGGGGCGTGTCGGGAAACACCATATATTTT; v_gene: TRBV6-5; j_gene: TRBJ1-3; d_gene: NA; abundance: NA
CDR3aa: CASSFRGQETQYF; CDR3nt: TGCGCCAGCAGCTTCCGGGGCCAAGAGACCCAGTACTTC; v_gene: TRBV5-1; j_gene: TRBJ2-5; d_gene: NA; abundance: NA
CDR3aa: CAISEFTLGQGQDPIYF; CDR3nt: TGTGCCATCAGTGAGTTTACGCTCGGACAGGGGCAGGATCCCATATATTTT; v_gene: TRBV10-3; j_gene: TRBJ1-3; d_gene: TRBD1; abundance: few
CDR3aa: CSASAGPSGDTQYF; CDR3nt: TGCAGTGCTAGTGCGGGACCCTCTGGGGATACGCAGTATTTT; v_gene: TRBV20-1; j_gene: TRBJ2-3; d_gene: NA; abundance: NA
CDR3aa: CASSLGWPGGYNEQFF; CDR3nt: TGTGCCAGCAGCCTGGGCTGGCCGGGGGGCTACAATGAGCAGTTCTTC; v_gene: TRBV7-9; j_gene: TRBJ2-1; d_gene: TRBD2; abundance: NA
CDR3aa: CASSLAVQGQETQYF; CDR3nt: TGCGCCAGCAGCTTGGCGGTACAGGGACAAGAGACCCAGTACTTC; v_gene: TRBV5-1; j_gene: TRBJ2-5; d_gene: NA; abundance: NA
CDR3aa: CASSRGRTDTQYF; CDR3nt: TGTGCCAGCAGCCGGGGGCGCACAGATACGCAGTATTTT; v_gene: TRBV7-9; j_gene: TRBJ2-3; d_gene: NA; abundance: NA
CDR3aa: CASSYRPGRAWDSNQPQHF; CDR3nt: TGTGCCAGCAGTTACCGCCCAGGTCGAGCGTGGGATAGCAATCAGCCCCAGCATTTT; v_gene: TRBV6-2/TRBV6-3; j_gene: TRBJ1-5; d_gene: NA; abundance: NA
CDR3aa: CASSHGRGAPAHF; CDR3nt: TGTGCCAGCAGCCATGGCAGGGGGGCACCAGCGCATTTT; v_gene: TRBV3-1/TRBV3-2; j_gene: TRBJ1-5; d_gene: TRBD1; abundance: few
CDR3aa: CASSRQERNTDTQYF; CDR3nt: TGCGCCAGCAGCCGACAAGAGAGAAACACAGATACGCAGTATTTT; v_gene: TRBV4-1; j_gene: TRBJ2-3; d_gene: NA; abundance: NA
CDR3aa: CASSQPPTSGASYNEQFF; CDR3nt: TGTGCCAGCAGTCAACCCCCGACTAGCGGGGCTTCTTACAATGAGCAGTTCTTC; v_gene: TRBV7-6; j_gene: TRBJ2-1; d_gene: TRBD2; abundance: few
CDR3aa: CASSPPSGAGEKLFF; CDR3nt: TGTGCCAGCTCACCACCGTCAGGGGCAGGGGAAAAACTGTTTTTT; v_gene: TRBV18; j_gene: TRBJ1-4; d_gene: NA; abundance: NA
CDR3aa: CASRDLGQPQHF; CDR3nt: TGTGCCAGCAGGGACCTGGGTCAGCCCCAGCATTTT; v_gene: TRBV6-5; j_gene: TRBJ1-5; d_gene: NA; abundance: NA